This TCR beta chain was recovered during a study of cytotoxic CD8 clonotypes in ibrutinib-treated CLL. Study in general: Of a cohort that held around 10 relapsed/refractory and around 16 treatment-naive patients, some 17 were IGHV unmutated. Study-wide results and limits: The study sampled sustained-remission and progressing patients at different times.

A note on this clone: Its antigen is currently unknown. This sample also contains other DNA sequences that code for the same CDR3.

Germline CDR1 reads KGHSH; CDR2 reads LQKENI. This CDR3 is 13 amino acids long. V was pared by 6 bases and J by 0 bases, with 9 bases between. Sequencing was designed to attain a depth spanning 1 in 200,000 to 1 in 1 million T cells. Produced via immunoSEQ multiplex PCR; TCRdb's table is partial and in-frame only. This table has 250,000 to 350,000 clones, 70% to 80% appearing once. The source material was PBMCs, sampled at disease progression, from a patient treated with ibrutinib. This rearrangement joins TRBV18 to TRBJ2-7, with D perhaps given as TRBD1 or TRBD2 (5 bases each). The origin of this receptor is a human donor with chronic lymphocytic leukemia. CDR3 coding DNA: TGTGCCAGCTCCCGGGGCTCCTCCTACGAGCAGTACTTC. It translates to CASSRGSSYEQYF.